Below, 25 T cell receptor beta chains from the same sample are listed, as sequenced in a study of beta chain features in type 1 diabetes listed by TCRdb under 2018. Libraries came from the immunoSEQ multiplex PCR assay. The entire amount of isolated RNA was reverse transcribed using the High Capacity cDNA Reverse Transcription Kit, so the sequenced TCRB transcripts were expressed ones. In its TCRdb copy, this immuneACCESS table keeps in-frame sequences only and misses some clones. Where compared with another copy, unresolved V genes explain less than half of these, and the others have no known cause. This sample lists 900,000 or so clones; roughly 15% were detected once. The top ten constitute 0.02% to 0.03% of the sample. The sample taken for sequencing was naive CD4+ T cells from blood. The cell subset or site label of this sample denotes: true naive CD4+ T cells. These receptors were taken from a woman younger than 30 in good health.

The chain recombines TRBV27 with TRBJ2-3, with TRBD2 as a possible D gene (6 bases). Germline lookup yields CDR1 MNHEY and CDR2 SMNVEV (reference sequence). The CDR3 covers 16 residues. The V end was cut by 5 bases, the J end by 1 base, with 16 bases between. CDR3: CASSPTGSGGTDTQYF. The CDR3 DNA is TGTGCCAGCAGTCCGACGGGTAGCGGAGGCACAGATACGCAGTATTTT.

V is TRBV11-2 and J is TRBJ2-1; 9 positions match TRBD2. The CDR3 spans 14 residues. CDR1 and CDR2 from the germline V gene are SGHAT and FQNNGV. J gave up 5 bases and V 5 bases, and 4 bases lay outside the gene matches. The CDR3 protein is CASSPASGDNEQFF. CDR3 nucleotides: TGTGCCAGCAGCCCTGCTAGCGGGGACAATGAGCAGTTCTTC.

About this clone itself: Other nucleotide sequences from this sample produce the same CDR3. The chain couples TRBV18 to TRBJ2-3, with no clear D. The germline V gene encodes CDR1 KGHSH and CDR2 LQKENI. This CDR3 is 14 amino acids long. V lost 3 bases and J 2 bases, leaving 9 bases between the germline ends. The CDR3: CASSPTANTDTQYF. As DNA, the CDR3 is TGTGCCAGCTCACCTACCGCCAACACAGATACGCAGTATTTT.

V and J are TRBV29-1 and TRBJ2-7; perhaps D is TRBD1 or TRBD2 (5 bases each). V lost 6 bases to trimming and J lost 4 bases, with 10 bases between them. CDR3 length: 11 residues. Germline lookup yields CDR1 SQVTM and CDR2 ANQGSEA. CDR3 region: CSVGTLYEQYF. CDR3 sequence (DNA): TGCAGCGTCGGGACCTTGTACGAGCAGTACTTC.

This clone turned up a few times. The chain combines TRBV7-9 with TRBJ2-2; D possibly corresponds to TRBD2 (6 bases). Germline loops: CDR1 SEHNR, CDR2 FQNEAQ (reference sequence). Deletions cut 5 bases from V and 0 bases from J, with 10 bases between. This CDR3 has 15 amino acids. This CDR3 reads CASSEGLPNTGELFF. For the CDR3, the DNA is TGTGCCAGCAGCGAAGGACTACCGAACACCGGGGAGCTGTTTTTT.

Note on this clone: The sample carries other DNA sequences with the same CDR3. This sequence joins TRBV29-1 and TRBJ2-3; 7 nucleotides align to TRBD1. The germline CDR1 and CDR2 sequences are SQVTM and ANQGSEA. This CDR3 contains 16 residues. The J segment lost 2 bases and the V segment lost 1 base, leaving 9 bases of the junction unmatched. The CDR3, as DNA: TGCAGCGTTGAAGTGGTAAGGGGACAGCACACAGATACGCAGTATTTT. This sequence encodes CSVEVVRGQHTDTQYF.

This chain connects TRBV7-2 to TRBJ1-1; TRBD1 is a possible D gene (6 bases). CDR3 size: 14 residues. CDR1 SGHTA and CDR2 FQGNSA come from the germline V gene. The V gene lost 2 bases and the J gene lost 4 bases, with 11 bases spanning the gap. The DNA of the CDR3 is TGTGCCAGCAGCTTATACAGGGTCGCCACTGAAGCTTTCTTT. It translates to CASSLYRVATEAFF.

V is TRBV4-3 and J is TRBJ2-5; 9 bases match TRBD2. TRBJ2-7 explains the end of the DNA better; the J call may be wrong. CDR3 length equals 17 residues. Germline lookup yields CDR1 LGHNA and CDR2 YSLEER. In DNA form, the CDR3 reads TGCGCCAGCAGCCTCATGATAGCGGGAGCTGCGGACTACGAGCAGTACTTC. It codes for CASSLMIAGAADYEQYF.

This clone came up once. The chain has TRBV18 and TRBJ1-4, with D maybe TRBD1 (6 bases). V dropped 4 bases and J dropped 3 bases, with 21 bases sitting between them. CDR3 length: 18 amino acids. The germline V gene encodes CDR1 KGHSH and CDR2 LQKENI. DNA for the CDR3: TGTGCCAGCTCACGGAGCTCGACAGGCTTAAGGTCTAATGAAAAACTGTTTTTT. Its translation: CASSRSSTGLRSNEKLFF.

There are a few counts of this clone. The genes are TRBV6-5 and TRBJ2-5, with 8 bases aligning to TRBD1. V was pared by 8 bases and J by 4 bases, with 6 bases of the junction left unmatched. The germline V gene has CDR1 MNHEY and CDR2 SVGAGI. The length of the CDR3 is 13 residues. CDR3 loop: CASSQGAGETQYF. The CDR3 DNA follows: TGTGCCAGCTCCCAGGGGGCGGGAGAGACCCAGTACTTC.

This clone has more than one count but fewer than ten. The rearrangement joins TRBV7-9 to TRBJ1-1; TRBD1 matches at 9 bases. Germline V lookup: CDR1 SEHNR, CDR2 FQNEAQ (reference sequence). The ends lost 3 bases at V and 7 bases at J; junction bases unmatched: 12. CDR3 length: 16 amino acids. The CDR3 DNA reads TGTGCCAGCAGCTTGTACAGGGGGCGCGGGGTGGTTGAAGCTTTCTTT. Translation gives CASSLYRGRGVVEAFF.

The chain combines TRBV6-5 with TRBJ2-7, with a tentative D call TRBD1 (6 bases). This CDR3 is built from 13 residues. V was pared by 6 bases and J by 2 bases, with 11 bases between. Germline lookup yields CDR1 MNHEY and CDR2 SVGAGI. The CDR3 sequence is CASRRTETYEQYF. For the CDR3, the DNA is TGTGCCAGCAGGAGGACAGAAACCTACGAGCAGTACTTC.

In this sample, this clone turned up a few times. The J gene is TRBJ2-7, the V gene TRBV7-2; D possibly corresponds to TRBD2 (5 bases). The CDR3 is 14 residues long. Per the germline V gene, CDR1 is SGHTA and CDR2 is FQGNSA. Trimming left V 5 bases short and J 4 bases short, with 15 bases between. The chain's CDR3 is CASSPLSGSYEQYF. For the CDR3, the DNA is TGTGCCAGCAGCCCGCTCTCGGGGTCTTACGAGCAGTACTTC.

This clone was recorded a few times. The rearrangement joins TRBV2 to TRBJ2-7; 8 bases map to TRBD1. The CDR3 length is 14 residues. J lost 2 bases, V lost 8 bases, and 8 bases had no gene match. The germline CDR1 and CDR2 sequences are SNHLY and FYNNEI. CDR3 loop: CASQDRALTYEQYF. As DNA, the CDR3 is TGTGCCAGCCAGGACAGGGCCCTCACCTACGAGCAGTACTTC. Based on the CDR3 plus reference TRBV2 and TRBJ2-7, the full variable domain is EPEVTQTPSHQVTQMGQEVILRCVPISNHLYFYWYRQILGQKVEFLVSFYNNEISEKSEIFDDQFSVERPDGSNFTLKIRSTKLEDSAMYFCASQDRALTYEQYFGPGTRLTVT.

The rearrangement links TRBV28 to TRBJ1-5; D is perhaps TRBD1 (5 bases). V was clipped by 8 bases and J by 1 base, with 12 bases between them. This CDR3 region has 14 residues. Germline V lookup: CDR1 MDHEN, CDR2 SYDVKM. DNA for the CDR3: TGTGCCAGCTGGAAGGGACCAAGCAATCAGCCCCAGCATTTT. Its protein is CASWKGPSNQPQHF.

This clone was seen a handful of times. The sample contains more than one DNA sequence encoding this CDR3. The chain joins TRBV7-9 to TRBJ1-2; no firm D call. The CDR3 length is 13 residues. The germline V gene has CDR1 SEHNR and CDR2 FQNEAQ (reference sequence). Trimming removed 1 base at V and 2 bases at J, with 5 bases between. Here the CDR3 reads CASSLGQNYGYTF. DNA of the CDR3: TGTGCCAGCAGCTTAGGACAAAACTATGGCTACACCTTC.

This clone was picked up a small number of times. V gene TRBV19 combines with J gene TRBJ1-1; D may be TRBD1 (5 bases). This CDR3 contains 15 residues. The ends were cut back, 7 bases at V and 2 bases at J, with 17 bases in the middle. Germline CDR1 LNHDA, CDR2 SQIVND (reference sequence). CDR3 residues: CASIGWVQGNTEAFF. CDR3 DNA: TGTGCCAGTATTGGGTGGGTCCAGGGAAACACTGAAGCTTTCTTT.

The J gene is TRBJ2-7, the V gene TRBV7-6, with D perhaps TRBD2 (5 bases). V was clipped by 4 bases and J by 2 bases, with 12 bases between them. Germline CDR1 reads SGHVS; CDR2 reads FNYEAQ. The CDR3 covers 14 residues. The CDR3, as DNA: TGTGCCAGCAGCTCGACAAGCGGAACCTACGAGCAGTACTTC. This codes for CASSSTSGTYEQYF. Drawing the rest from reference TRBV7-6 and TRBJ2-7, the complete variable domain is GAGVSQSPRYKVTKRGQDVALRCDPISGHVSLYWYRQALGQGPEFLTYFNYEAQQDKSGLPNDRFSAERPEGSISTLTIQRTEQRDSAMYRCASSSTSGTYEQYFGPGTRLTVT.

This chain uses TRBV6-5 with TRBJ2-7; D perhaps matches TRBD1 (6 bases). Trimming pared 6 bases from V and 2 bases from J, leaving 17 bases between. CDR1 is MNHEY, CDR2 SVGAGI, per germline. CDR3 length equals 15 residues. In DNA form, the CDR3 reads TGTGCCAGCAGCCCGTCAGGGGTCATAGCCTACGAGCAGTACTTC. Translated, it gives CASSPSGVIAYEQYF.

This clone has only a few counts. This chain joins TRBV19 and TRBJ2-1; possibly TRBD1 or TRBD2 for D (5 bases each). The V end lost 0 bases, the J end lost 7 bases, and 10 bases lay between the germline ends. Germline CDR1 and CDR2: LNHDA and SQIVND (reference sequence). The length of the CDR3 is 14 residues. The DNA of the CDR3 is TGTGCCAGTAGTATAGATCGGTGGGGGAATGAGCAGTTCTTC. The encoded protein is CASSIDRWGNEQFF.

The V gene is TRBV27, the J gene TRBJ2-7; no clear D gene. V lost 5 bases, J lost 3 bases, and 5 bases lay in between. The length of the CDR3 is 11 residues. The germline gives CDR1 MNHEY, CDR2 SMNVEV (reference sequence). Here the CDR3 DNA reads TGTGCCAGCAGTAATTACTACGAGCAGTACTTC. Translation gives CASSNYYEQYF.

This clone was counted between two and nine times. This sequence joins TRBV7-9 and TRBJ1-5; D possibly corresponds to TRBD1 (6 bases). Trimming took 5 bases from V and 5 from J, leaving 10 bases between them. The CDR3 has 13 residues. Germline V CDR1 and CDR2: SEHNR, FQNEAQ (reference sequence). The CDR3 DNA follows: TGTGCCAGCAGCCCTACAGGGTATCAGCCCCAGCATTTT. Its protein is CASSPTGYQPQHF.

This clone was counted a few times. The chain has TRBV7-9 and TRBJ1-1; 7 bases map to TRBD1. The CDR3 totals 15 residues. V was clipped by 5 bases and J by 11 bases; unmatched bases: 17. Germline values: CDR1 SEHNR, CDR2 FQNEAQ (reference sequence). The chain's CDR3 is CASSPRGQGERRAFF. CDR3 sequence (DNA): TGTGCCAGCAGCCCGAGGGGGCAGGGGGAACGGAGGGCTTTCTTT.

A few counts support this clone. This chain joins TRBV7-2 and TRBJ2-5; D uncertain. Per germline, CDR1 SGHTA and CDR2 FQGNSA. The ends were cut back, 6 bases at V and 6 bases at J, with 14 bases in the middle. The CDR3 is made up of 13 amino acids. The CDR3 nucleotides read TGTGCCAGCAGTTTCTTTGCAACTCAGACCCAGTACTTC. Its protein product is CASSFFATQTQYF.

The chain carries TRBV9 and TRBJ2-1, with TRBD2 as a possible D gene (6 bases). This CDR3 comprises 15 residues. V lost 1 base, J lost 0 bases, and 8 bases lay in between. Germline loops: CDR1 SGDLS, CDR2 YYNGEE. The CDR3 region has the DNA TGTGCCAGCAGCGTATCGGGGGTCTCCTACAATGAGCAGTTCTTC. Encoded protein: CASSVSGVSYNEQFF.